This T cell receptor (beta chain) was profiled in a study of blood T cell repertoires in COVID-19. On the study more broadly: COVID-19 samples from acute and convalescent phases originated in the United States, Italy and Spain. T cells, B-cell-depleted T cells, or PBMCs provided the cDNA or gDNA that served as material.

Trimming took off 2 bases at V and 6 bases at J, with 17 bases between the two ends. In germline, CDR1 is MNHEY, CDR2 SVGEGT. The CDR3 totals 16 residues. Original analysis: Amplification with reference gene primers provided the estimates of nucleated cell counts. Sequenced by immunoSEQ multiplex PCR; TCRdb stores in-frame clones only, minus some. Clonal size and the V and J genes are those of that table, whereas D and trimming came from the DNA. The data show about 58,000 clones, about nine tenths seen once. Sequencing was done on a sample of peripheral blood. The rearrangement joins TRBV6-2 or TRBV6-3 to TRBJ2-1; D is possibly TRBD2 (7 bases). The receptor's source is a woman aged 55-70 years with active COVID-19. The CDR3 region has the DNA TGTGCCAGCAGTTACCCCCCCCGCGGGGGCCTCAATGAGCAGTTCTTC. It is translated as CASSYPPRGGLNEQFF.